The next 15 T cell receptor beta chains were all read from a single sample in a study of shared clonotypes between healthy human individuals. Sequencing used immunoSEQ multiplex PCR; TCRdb keeps in-frame clones, though not all of them. The sample lists 80,000 to 100,000 clones, approximately 63% occurring once. What was sequenced was memory CD8+ T cells sorted from blood. The subset denotes: CD45RO+ cells pooled with CCR7-negative TemRA cells. The receptor set was obtained from a man under 40 in good health.

The rearrangement joins TRBV7-2 to TRBJ2-1; 9 bases fit TRBD1. The J segment lost 5 bases and the V segment lost 5 bases, leaving 7 bases of the junction unmatched. This CDR3 comprises 15 residues. Germline assignment: CDR1 SGHTA and CDR2 FQGNSA. Written as DNA, the CDR3 is TGTGCCAGCAGCCTAGACAGGGGGTACGACAATGAGCAGTTCTTC. Protein sequence: CASSLDRGYDNEQFF.

The rearrangement joins TRBV5-1 to TRBJ2-1, with TRBD2 matching over 8 bases. V dropped 4 bases and J dropped 8; count of bases not matched to a gene: 5. The CDR3 loop spans 13 amino acids. Germline CDR1 and CDR2: SGHRS and YFSETQ. In DNA, the CDR3 is TGCGCCAGCAGCCGCGGACTAGCTTATGAGCAGTTCTTC. It is translated as CASSRGLAYEQFF.

This clone was observed a few times. The CDR3 sequence is CASSLTRDRGLNGYTF. CDR3 bases: TGTGCCAGCAGCTTAACCAGGGACAGGGGTTTGAATGGCTACACCTTC. The chain recombines TRBV2 with TRBJ1-2, with 10 positions matching TRBD1. There are 16 residues in the CDR3. V shed 6 bases, J shed 6 bases, and the junction held 13 bases outside the gene matches. The germline V gene has CDR1 SNHLY and CDR2 FYNNEI.

This chain links TRBV27 with TRBJ2-7, with 9 bases lining up with TRBD1. The junction had 2 bases not matched to a gene; V was cut back by 4 bases and J by 1 base. CDR1 is MNHEY, CDR2 SMNVEV, per germline (reference sequence). The CDR3 is 14 residues long. This CDR3 reads CASSSGQGSYEQYF. The CDR3 DNA follows: TGTGCCAGCAGTTCGGGACAGGGATCCTACGAGCAGTACTTC.

This sequence joins TRBV6-5 and TRBJ1-2; D gene unclear. Germline V lookup: CDR1 MNHEY, CDR2 SVGAGI. V was clipped by 6 bases and J by 5 bases, with 10 bases between them. This CDR3 comprises 12 residues. CDR3 in amino acids: CASRSTGYGYTF. The DNA of the CDR3 is TGTGCCAGCAGATCGACGGGGTATGGCTACACCTTC.

This chain's CDR3 is CASSTGTDYEQYF. As DNA, the CDR3 is TGTGCCAGTAGTACCGGGACGGACTACGAGCAGTACTTC. The chain carries TRBV19 and TRBJ2-7, with D possibly being TRBD1 or TRBD2 (5 bases each). Trimming took off 4 bases at V and 3 bases at J, with 10 bases between the two ends. CDR1 LNHDA and CDR2 SQIVND come from the germline V gene (reference sequence). The CDR3 totals 13 residues.

The chain uses TRBV25-1 and TRBJ2-7; 8 nucleotides match TRBD2. Germline assignment: CDR1 MGHDK and CDR2 SYGVNS. The CDR3 totals 16 residues. Losses at the gene ends were 3 bases for V and 7 bases for J; bases not matched to a gene: 14. The CDR3 DNA reads TGTGCCAGCAGTGATATCAGACTAGCGAACTTTGTAGAGCAGTACTTC. This encodes CASSDIRLANFVEQYF.

The chain couples TRBV5-1 to TRBJ1-4; 7 bases agree with TRBD1. From germline, CDR1 is SGHRS and CDR2 YFSETQ. The CDR3 is 16 amino acids. The junction had 12 bases not matched to a gene; V was cut back by 4 bases and J by 6 bases. The CDR3 sequence is CASSRIGSGTDEKLFF. The CDR3 DNA reads TGCGCCAGCAGCAGAATTGGCTCTGGGACAGATGAAAAACTGTTTTTT.

V is TRBV7-2 and J is TRBJ2-7; the match to TRBD2 covers 12 bases. Germline V CDR1 and CDR2: SGHTA, FQGNSA. After removal of 6 bases from V and 7 bases from J, the junction contained 13 bases not matched to a gene. The CDR3 has 16 residues. CDR3 protein: CASSALAGGPVLEQYF. The CDR3 DNA reads as TGTGCCAGCAGTGCTCTAGCGGGAGGGCCGGTTTTAGAGCAGTACTTC.

V and J are TRBV18 and TRBJ1-2; maybe TRBD1 (5 bases). Germline V lookup: CDR1 KGHSH, CDR2 LQKENI. V was trimmed by 1 base and J by 2 bases, leaving 14 bases between them. The CDR3 is 16 residues long. The CDR3 DNA reads as TGTGCCAGCTCACCACTCACCCAGGGAAAAAACTATGGCTACACCTTC. Protein product: CASSPLTQGKNYGYTF. The whole variable domain, remainder taken from reference TRBV18 and TRBJ1-2, is NAGVMQNPRHLVRRRGQEARLRCSPMKGHSHVYWYRQLPEEGLKFMVYLQKENIIDESGMPKERFSAEFPKEGPSILRIQQVVRGDSAAYFCASSPLTQGKNYGYTFGSGTRLTVV.

The chain has TRBV5-5 and TRBJ1-1; 8 bases fit TRBD1. Germline lookup yields CDR1 SGHKS and CDR2 YYEKEE (reference sequence). Trimming cost V 3 bases and J 0 bases; bases outside gene matches: 10. The CDR3 extends over 17 amino acids. The CDR3: CASSYYGQGPMNTEAFF. In DNA form, the CDR3 reads TGTGCCAGCAGCTACTACGGACAGGGACCCATGAACACTGAAGCTTTCTTT.

This sequence joins TRBV21-1 and TRBJ2-3; the D call in the table, TRBD2, was not verified against the DNA. TRBV21-1 is termed a pseudogene. The CDR3 contains 15 residues. This CDR3 reads CARRIAGEGTDTQYF. As DNA, the CDR3 is TGTGCCAGGAGAATAGCGGGAGAGGGGACAGATACGCAGTATTTT.

The chain carries TRBV5-1 and TRBJ1-4; 9 bases map to TRBD1. This CDR3 has 15 amino acids. The V gene end was trimmed by 5 bases and the J gene end by 5 bases; junction bases not matched to a gene: 7. Germline CDR1 is SGHRS and CDR2 is YFSETQ. The CDR3 region is CASRGTGMENEKLFF. CDR3 DNA: TGCGCCAGCAGAGGGACAGGGATGGAAAATGAAAAACTGTTTTTT.

This clone was counted between two and nine times. The chain links TRBV15 to TRBJ2-7; TRBD2 aligns across 7 bases. J lost 5 bases, V lost 1 base, and 5 bases had no gene match. The CDR3 totals 14 residues. CDR1 is LNHNV, CDR2 YYDKDF, per germline (reference sequence). The CDR3 here is CATSRGMGGNEQYF. The CDR3 region has the DNA TGTGCCACCAGCAGAGGAATGGGGGGGAACGAGCAGTACTTC.

By share, this clone counts as medium-sized. Other nucleotide sequences from this sample produce the same CDR3. The chain links TRBV28 to TRBJ2-2; the D is unclear. The CDR3 has 12 amino acids. The V gene's germline CDR1 is MDHEN and CDR2 SYDVKM. V was trimmed by 1 base and J by 7 bases, leaving 4 bases between them. In DNA, the CDR3 is TGTGCCAGCAGTTTATTCGGCGGGGAGCTGTTTTTT. Protein product: CASSLFGGELFF. Based on the CDR3 plus reference TRBV28 and TRBJ2-2, the full variable domain is DVKVTQSSRYLVKRTGEKVFLECVQDMDHENMFWYRQDPGLGLRLIYFSYDVKMKEKGDIPEGYSVSREKKERFSLILESASTNQTSMYLCASSLFGGELFFGEGSRLTVL.